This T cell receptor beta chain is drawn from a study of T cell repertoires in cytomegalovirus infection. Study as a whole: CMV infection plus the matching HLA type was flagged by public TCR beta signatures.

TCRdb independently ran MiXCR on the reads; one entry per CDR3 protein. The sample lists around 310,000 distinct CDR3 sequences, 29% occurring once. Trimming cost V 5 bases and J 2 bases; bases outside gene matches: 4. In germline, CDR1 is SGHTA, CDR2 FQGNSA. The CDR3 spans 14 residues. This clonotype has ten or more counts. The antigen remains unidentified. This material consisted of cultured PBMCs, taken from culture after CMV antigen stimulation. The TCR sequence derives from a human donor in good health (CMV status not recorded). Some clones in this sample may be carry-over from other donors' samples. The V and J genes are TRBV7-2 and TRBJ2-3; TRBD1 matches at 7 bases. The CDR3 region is CASSRDRITDTQYF. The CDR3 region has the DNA TGTGCCAGCAGCCGGGACAGAATCACAGATACGCAGTATTTT.